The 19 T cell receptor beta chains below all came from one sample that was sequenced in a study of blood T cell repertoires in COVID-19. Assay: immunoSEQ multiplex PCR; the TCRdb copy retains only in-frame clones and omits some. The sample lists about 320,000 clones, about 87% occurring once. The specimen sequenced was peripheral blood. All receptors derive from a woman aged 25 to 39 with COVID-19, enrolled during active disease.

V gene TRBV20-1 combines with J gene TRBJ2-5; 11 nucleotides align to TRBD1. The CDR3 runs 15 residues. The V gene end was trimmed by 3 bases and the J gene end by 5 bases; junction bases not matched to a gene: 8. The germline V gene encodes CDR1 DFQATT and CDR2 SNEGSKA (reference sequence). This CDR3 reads CSASPGQGAGETQYF. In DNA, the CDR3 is TGCAGTGCTAGTCCCGGACAGGGGGCTGGGGAGACCCAGTACTTC.

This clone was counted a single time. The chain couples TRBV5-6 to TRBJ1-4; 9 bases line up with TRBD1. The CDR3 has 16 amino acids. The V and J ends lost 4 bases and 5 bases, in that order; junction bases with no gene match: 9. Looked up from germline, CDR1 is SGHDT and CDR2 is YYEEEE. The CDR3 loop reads CASSPLGQGRNEKLFF. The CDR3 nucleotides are TGTGCCAGCAGCCCCTTGGGACAGGGTAGGAATGAAAAACTGTTTTTT.

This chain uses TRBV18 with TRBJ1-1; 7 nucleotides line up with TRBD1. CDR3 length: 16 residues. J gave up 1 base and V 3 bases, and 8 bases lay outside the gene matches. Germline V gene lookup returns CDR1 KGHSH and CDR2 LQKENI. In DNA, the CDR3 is TGTGCCAGCTCACCCCGTTTGGGACAGCGGAACACTGAAGCTTTCTTT. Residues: CASSPRLGQRNTEAFF.

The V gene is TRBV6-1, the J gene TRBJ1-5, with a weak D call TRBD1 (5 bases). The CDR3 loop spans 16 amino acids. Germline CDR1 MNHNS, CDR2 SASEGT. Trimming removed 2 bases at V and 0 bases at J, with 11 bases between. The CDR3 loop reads CASSERGQYSNQPQHF. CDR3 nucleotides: TGTGCCAGCAGTGAAAGGGGCCAGTATAGCAATCAGCCCCAGCATTTT.

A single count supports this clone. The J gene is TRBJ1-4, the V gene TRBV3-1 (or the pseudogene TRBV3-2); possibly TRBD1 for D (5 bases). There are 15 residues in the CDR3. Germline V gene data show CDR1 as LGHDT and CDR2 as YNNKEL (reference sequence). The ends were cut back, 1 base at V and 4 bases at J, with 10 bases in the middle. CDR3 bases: TGTGCCAGCAGCCAAGGCGTCAGGGATAATGAAAAACTGTTTTTT. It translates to CASSQGVRDNEKLFF.

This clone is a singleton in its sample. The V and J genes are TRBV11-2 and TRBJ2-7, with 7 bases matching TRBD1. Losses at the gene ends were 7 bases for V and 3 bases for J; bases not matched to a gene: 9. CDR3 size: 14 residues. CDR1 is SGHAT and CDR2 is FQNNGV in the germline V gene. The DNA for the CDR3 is TGTGCCAGCATCCGCGGACAGGAACTCTACGAGCAGTACGTC. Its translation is CASIRGQELYEQYV.

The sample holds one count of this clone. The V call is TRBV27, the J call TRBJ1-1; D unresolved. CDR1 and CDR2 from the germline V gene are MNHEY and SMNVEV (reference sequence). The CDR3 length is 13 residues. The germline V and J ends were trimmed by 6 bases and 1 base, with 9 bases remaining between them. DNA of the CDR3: TGTGCCAGCAGATTCCGGGAGAACACTGAAGCTTTCTTT. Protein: CASRFRENTEAFF.

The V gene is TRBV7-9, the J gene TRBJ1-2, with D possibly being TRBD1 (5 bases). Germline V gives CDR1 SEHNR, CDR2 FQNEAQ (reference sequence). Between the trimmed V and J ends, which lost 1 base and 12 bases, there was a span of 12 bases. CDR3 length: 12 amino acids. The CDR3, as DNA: TGTGCCAGCAGCTTAGTGGCAGGCAGGGACACCTTC. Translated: CASSLVAGRDTF.

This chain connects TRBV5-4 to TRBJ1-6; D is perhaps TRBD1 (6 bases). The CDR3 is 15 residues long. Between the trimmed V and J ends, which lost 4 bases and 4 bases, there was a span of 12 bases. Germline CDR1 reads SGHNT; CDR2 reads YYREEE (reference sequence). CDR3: CASSQGTSYNSPLHF. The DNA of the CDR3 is TGTGCCAGCAGCCAGGGGACATCTTATAATTCACCCCTCCACTTT.

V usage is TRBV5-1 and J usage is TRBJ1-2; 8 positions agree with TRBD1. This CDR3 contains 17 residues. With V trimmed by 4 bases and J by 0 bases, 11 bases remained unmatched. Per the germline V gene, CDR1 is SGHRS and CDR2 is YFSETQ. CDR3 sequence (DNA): TGCGCCAGCAGCCCTTCAGGGGGCGCCATCACTAACTATGGCTACACCTTC. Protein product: CASSPSGGAITNYGYTF.

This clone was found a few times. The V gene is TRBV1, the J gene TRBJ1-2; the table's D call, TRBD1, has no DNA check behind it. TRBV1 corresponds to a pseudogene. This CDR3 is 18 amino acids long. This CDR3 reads CTSTSSPRTAKGNYGYTF. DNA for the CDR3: TGCACCAGCACCTCGAGTCCCAGGACGGCAAAGGGGAACTATGGCTACACCTTC.

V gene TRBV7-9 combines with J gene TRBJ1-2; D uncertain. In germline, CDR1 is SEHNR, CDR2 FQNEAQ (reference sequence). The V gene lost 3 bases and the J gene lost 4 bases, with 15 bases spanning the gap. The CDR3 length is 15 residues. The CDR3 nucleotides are TGTGCCAGCAGCTTCAGTGTTTCCCCTTCCTATGGCTACACCTTC. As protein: CASSFSVSPSYGYTF.

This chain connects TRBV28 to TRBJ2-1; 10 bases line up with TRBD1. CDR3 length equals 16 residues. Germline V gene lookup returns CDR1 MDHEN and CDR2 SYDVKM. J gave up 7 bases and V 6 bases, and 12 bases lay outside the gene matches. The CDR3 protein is CASRGVGTGVGNEQFF. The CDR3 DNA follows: TGTGCCAGCAGGGGTGTGGGGACAGGGGTCGGGAATGAGCAGTTCTTC.

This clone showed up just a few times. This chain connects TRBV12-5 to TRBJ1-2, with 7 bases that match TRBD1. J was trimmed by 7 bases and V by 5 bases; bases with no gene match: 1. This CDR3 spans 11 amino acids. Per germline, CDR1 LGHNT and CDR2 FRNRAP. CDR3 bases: TGTGCTAGTGGTGGACAGGCTGGCTACACCTTC. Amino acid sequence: CASGGQAGYTF. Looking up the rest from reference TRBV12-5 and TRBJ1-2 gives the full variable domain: DARVTQTPRHKVTEMGQEVTMRCQPILGHNTVFWYRQTMMQGLELLAYFRNRAPLDDSGMPKDRFSAEMPDATLATLKIQPSEPRDSAVYFCASGGQAGYTFGSGTRLTVV.

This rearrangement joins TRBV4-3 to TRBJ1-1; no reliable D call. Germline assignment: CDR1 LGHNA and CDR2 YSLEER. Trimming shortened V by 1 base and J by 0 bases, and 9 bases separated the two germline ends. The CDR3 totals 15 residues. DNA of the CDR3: TGCGCCAGCAGCCAAGGTGGTGCGCTGAACACTGAAGCTTTCTTT. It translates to CASSQGGALNTEAFF.

CDR3 in DNA: TGTGCCAGCAGTGATGCGGGTGTTAGCTATGGCTACACCTTC. As protein: CASSDAGVSYGYTF. This chain joins TRBV2 and TRBJ1-2; no clear D gene. CDR3 size: 14 residues. Trimming took 3 bases from V and 4 from J, leaving 12 bases between them. Germline CDR1 and CDR2: SNHLY and FYNNEI.

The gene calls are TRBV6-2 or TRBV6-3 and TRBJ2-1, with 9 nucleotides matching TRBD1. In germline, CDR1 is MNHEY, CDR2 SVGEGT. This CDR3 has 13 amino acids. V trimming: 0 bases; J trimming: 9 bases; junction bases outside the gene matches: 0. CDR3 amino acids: CASSYSGQGEQFF. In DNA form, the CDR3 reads TGTGCCAGCAGTTACTCGGGACAGGGTGAGCAGTTCTTC.

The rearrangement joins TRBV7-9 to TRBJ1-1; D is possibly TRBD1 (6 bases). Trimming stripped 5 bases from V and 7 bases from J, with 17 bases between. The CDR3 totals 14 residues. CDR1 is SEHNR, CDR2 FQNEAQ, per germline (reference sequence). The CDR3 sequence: CASSARDILGEAFF. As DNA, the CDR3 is TGTGCCAGCAGCGCCCGGGACATTCTGGGTGAAGCTTTCTTT.

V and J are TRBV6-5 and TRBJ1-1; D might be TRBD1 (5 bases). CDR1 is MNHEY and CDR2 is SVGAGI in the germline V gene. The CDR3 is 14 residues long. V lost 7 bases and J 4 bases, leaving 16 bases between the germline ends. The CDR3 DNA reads TGTGCCAGCAACCGGCCAGGGTCGGGCACTGAAGCTTTCTTT. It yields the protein CASNRPGSGTEAFF.